This T cell receptor (beta chain) emerged from a study of Ad26.COV2.S vaccination and SARS-CoV-2 variants. Treatment of the sample: 15 to 20 received Ad26.COV2.S at low or high dose, single or two shots; roughly 5 received placebo; per-sample allocation not given. Sampling was performed 63 days after the first vaccine or placebo injection. CDR1 SNHLY and CDR2 FYNNEI come from the germline V gene. V was clipped by 7 bases and J by 9 bases, with 21 bases between them. This CDR3 has 14 residues. Notes on this clone: The antigen remains unidentified.

Study outcomes and limitations: Post-vaccination spike-specific CD8+ and CD4+ T cell responses reportedly had substantial breadth.

The table came from immunoSEQ multiplex PCR; TCRdb's copy has only in-frame clones and leaves some out. The table has some 640,000 clones, approximately 88% seen once; the top ten hold over 1.3%. The TCR comes from a person between 18 and 65 years old who received the Ad26.COV2.S COVID-19 vaccine or a placebo. The V and J genes are TRBV2 and TRBJ1-2; D is unclear. The sample in question was peripheral blood, obtained in a trial of Ad26.COV2.S vaccine versus placebo. The CDR3 bases are TGTGCCAGCACCGCCTTGGTCCGTTCTGAGAGCTACACCTTC. Translating gives CASTALVRSESYTF.